This section outlines one T cell receptor beta chain sequence together with its context. Antigen: not known. Assay: immunoSEQ multiplex PCR; the TCRdb copy retains only in-frame clones and omits some. The sample has about 43,000 clones, approximately 88% seen once; the top ten hold over 2%. The sample is drawn from a study of a mutant IDH1 vaccine in newly diagnosed glioma. Time point noted: week 23, last vaccination. A 20-mer mutant IDH1 peptide at 300 ug was injected subcutaneously with topical imiquimod. Trimming cost V 6 bases and J 5 bases; bases outside gene matches: 5. CDR1 is SQVTM and CDR2 is ANQGSEA in the germline V gene. This CDR3 is 14 amino acids long.

The specimen comprised PBMCs, sampled from a glioma patient whose treatment included an IDH1 peptide vaccine. The genes are TRBV29-1 and TRBJ2-1; TRBD2 aligns across 12 bases. The receptor's source is a woman in her late teens or twenties with glioma. Some clones in this sample may be carry-over from other donors' samples. In nucleotides, the CDR3 is TGCAGCGTAGAGGGACTAGCGGGTCACAATGAGCAGTTCTTC. This encodes CSVEGLAGHNEQFF.